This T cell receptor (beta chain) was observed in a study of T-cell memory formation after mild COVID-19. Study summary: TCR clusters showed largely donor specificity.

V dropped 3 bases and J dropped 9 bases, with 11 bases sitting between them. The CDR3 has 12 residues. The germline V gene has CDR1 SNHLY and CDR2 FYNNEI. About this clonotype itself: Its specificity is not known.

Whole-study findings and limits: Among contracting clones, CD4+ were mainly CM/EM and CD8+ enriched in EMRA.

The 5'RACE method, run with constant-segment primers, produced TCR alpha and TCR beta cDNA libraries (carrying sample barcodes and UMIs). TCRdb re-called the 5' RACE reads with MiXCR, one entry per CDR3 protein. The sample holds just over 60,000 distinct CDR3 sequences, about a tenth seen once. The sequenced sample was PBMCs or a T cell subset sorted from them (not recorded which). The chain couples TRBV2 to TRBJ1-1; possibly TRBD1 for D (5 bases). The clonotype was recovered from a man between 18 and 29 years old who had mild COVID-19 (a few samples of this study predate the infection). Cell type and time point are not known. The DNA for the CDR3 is TGTGCCAGCAGTGACAGGGAGAGTAAAGCTTTCTTT. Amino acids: CASSDRESKAFF.